This T cell receptor beta chain stems from a study of blood T cell repertoires in COVID-19. Overall study context: The study drew acute and convalescent COVID-19 samples from the United States, Italy and Spain.

Sequenced by immunoSEQ multiplex PCR; TCRdb stores in-frame clones only, minus some. The sample lists hundreds of thousands of clones, approximately 90% seen once, with 0.99% in the top ten. The CDR3 sequence is 15 residues long. Looked up from germline, CDR1 is MNHEY and CDR2 is SVGAGI. J gave up 5 bases and V 8 bases, and 12 bases lay outside the gene matches. The chain links TRBV6-5 to TRBJ2-1, with 7 bases that match TRBD2. This TCR came from a woman between 35 and 50 years old who had recovered from COVID-19. Sequences were obtained from peripheral blood. CDR3 sequence (DNA): TGTGCCAGCCATCAGGTGGGGGGGATCGACAATGAGCAGTTCTTC. Translated, it gives CASHQVGGIDNEQFF.